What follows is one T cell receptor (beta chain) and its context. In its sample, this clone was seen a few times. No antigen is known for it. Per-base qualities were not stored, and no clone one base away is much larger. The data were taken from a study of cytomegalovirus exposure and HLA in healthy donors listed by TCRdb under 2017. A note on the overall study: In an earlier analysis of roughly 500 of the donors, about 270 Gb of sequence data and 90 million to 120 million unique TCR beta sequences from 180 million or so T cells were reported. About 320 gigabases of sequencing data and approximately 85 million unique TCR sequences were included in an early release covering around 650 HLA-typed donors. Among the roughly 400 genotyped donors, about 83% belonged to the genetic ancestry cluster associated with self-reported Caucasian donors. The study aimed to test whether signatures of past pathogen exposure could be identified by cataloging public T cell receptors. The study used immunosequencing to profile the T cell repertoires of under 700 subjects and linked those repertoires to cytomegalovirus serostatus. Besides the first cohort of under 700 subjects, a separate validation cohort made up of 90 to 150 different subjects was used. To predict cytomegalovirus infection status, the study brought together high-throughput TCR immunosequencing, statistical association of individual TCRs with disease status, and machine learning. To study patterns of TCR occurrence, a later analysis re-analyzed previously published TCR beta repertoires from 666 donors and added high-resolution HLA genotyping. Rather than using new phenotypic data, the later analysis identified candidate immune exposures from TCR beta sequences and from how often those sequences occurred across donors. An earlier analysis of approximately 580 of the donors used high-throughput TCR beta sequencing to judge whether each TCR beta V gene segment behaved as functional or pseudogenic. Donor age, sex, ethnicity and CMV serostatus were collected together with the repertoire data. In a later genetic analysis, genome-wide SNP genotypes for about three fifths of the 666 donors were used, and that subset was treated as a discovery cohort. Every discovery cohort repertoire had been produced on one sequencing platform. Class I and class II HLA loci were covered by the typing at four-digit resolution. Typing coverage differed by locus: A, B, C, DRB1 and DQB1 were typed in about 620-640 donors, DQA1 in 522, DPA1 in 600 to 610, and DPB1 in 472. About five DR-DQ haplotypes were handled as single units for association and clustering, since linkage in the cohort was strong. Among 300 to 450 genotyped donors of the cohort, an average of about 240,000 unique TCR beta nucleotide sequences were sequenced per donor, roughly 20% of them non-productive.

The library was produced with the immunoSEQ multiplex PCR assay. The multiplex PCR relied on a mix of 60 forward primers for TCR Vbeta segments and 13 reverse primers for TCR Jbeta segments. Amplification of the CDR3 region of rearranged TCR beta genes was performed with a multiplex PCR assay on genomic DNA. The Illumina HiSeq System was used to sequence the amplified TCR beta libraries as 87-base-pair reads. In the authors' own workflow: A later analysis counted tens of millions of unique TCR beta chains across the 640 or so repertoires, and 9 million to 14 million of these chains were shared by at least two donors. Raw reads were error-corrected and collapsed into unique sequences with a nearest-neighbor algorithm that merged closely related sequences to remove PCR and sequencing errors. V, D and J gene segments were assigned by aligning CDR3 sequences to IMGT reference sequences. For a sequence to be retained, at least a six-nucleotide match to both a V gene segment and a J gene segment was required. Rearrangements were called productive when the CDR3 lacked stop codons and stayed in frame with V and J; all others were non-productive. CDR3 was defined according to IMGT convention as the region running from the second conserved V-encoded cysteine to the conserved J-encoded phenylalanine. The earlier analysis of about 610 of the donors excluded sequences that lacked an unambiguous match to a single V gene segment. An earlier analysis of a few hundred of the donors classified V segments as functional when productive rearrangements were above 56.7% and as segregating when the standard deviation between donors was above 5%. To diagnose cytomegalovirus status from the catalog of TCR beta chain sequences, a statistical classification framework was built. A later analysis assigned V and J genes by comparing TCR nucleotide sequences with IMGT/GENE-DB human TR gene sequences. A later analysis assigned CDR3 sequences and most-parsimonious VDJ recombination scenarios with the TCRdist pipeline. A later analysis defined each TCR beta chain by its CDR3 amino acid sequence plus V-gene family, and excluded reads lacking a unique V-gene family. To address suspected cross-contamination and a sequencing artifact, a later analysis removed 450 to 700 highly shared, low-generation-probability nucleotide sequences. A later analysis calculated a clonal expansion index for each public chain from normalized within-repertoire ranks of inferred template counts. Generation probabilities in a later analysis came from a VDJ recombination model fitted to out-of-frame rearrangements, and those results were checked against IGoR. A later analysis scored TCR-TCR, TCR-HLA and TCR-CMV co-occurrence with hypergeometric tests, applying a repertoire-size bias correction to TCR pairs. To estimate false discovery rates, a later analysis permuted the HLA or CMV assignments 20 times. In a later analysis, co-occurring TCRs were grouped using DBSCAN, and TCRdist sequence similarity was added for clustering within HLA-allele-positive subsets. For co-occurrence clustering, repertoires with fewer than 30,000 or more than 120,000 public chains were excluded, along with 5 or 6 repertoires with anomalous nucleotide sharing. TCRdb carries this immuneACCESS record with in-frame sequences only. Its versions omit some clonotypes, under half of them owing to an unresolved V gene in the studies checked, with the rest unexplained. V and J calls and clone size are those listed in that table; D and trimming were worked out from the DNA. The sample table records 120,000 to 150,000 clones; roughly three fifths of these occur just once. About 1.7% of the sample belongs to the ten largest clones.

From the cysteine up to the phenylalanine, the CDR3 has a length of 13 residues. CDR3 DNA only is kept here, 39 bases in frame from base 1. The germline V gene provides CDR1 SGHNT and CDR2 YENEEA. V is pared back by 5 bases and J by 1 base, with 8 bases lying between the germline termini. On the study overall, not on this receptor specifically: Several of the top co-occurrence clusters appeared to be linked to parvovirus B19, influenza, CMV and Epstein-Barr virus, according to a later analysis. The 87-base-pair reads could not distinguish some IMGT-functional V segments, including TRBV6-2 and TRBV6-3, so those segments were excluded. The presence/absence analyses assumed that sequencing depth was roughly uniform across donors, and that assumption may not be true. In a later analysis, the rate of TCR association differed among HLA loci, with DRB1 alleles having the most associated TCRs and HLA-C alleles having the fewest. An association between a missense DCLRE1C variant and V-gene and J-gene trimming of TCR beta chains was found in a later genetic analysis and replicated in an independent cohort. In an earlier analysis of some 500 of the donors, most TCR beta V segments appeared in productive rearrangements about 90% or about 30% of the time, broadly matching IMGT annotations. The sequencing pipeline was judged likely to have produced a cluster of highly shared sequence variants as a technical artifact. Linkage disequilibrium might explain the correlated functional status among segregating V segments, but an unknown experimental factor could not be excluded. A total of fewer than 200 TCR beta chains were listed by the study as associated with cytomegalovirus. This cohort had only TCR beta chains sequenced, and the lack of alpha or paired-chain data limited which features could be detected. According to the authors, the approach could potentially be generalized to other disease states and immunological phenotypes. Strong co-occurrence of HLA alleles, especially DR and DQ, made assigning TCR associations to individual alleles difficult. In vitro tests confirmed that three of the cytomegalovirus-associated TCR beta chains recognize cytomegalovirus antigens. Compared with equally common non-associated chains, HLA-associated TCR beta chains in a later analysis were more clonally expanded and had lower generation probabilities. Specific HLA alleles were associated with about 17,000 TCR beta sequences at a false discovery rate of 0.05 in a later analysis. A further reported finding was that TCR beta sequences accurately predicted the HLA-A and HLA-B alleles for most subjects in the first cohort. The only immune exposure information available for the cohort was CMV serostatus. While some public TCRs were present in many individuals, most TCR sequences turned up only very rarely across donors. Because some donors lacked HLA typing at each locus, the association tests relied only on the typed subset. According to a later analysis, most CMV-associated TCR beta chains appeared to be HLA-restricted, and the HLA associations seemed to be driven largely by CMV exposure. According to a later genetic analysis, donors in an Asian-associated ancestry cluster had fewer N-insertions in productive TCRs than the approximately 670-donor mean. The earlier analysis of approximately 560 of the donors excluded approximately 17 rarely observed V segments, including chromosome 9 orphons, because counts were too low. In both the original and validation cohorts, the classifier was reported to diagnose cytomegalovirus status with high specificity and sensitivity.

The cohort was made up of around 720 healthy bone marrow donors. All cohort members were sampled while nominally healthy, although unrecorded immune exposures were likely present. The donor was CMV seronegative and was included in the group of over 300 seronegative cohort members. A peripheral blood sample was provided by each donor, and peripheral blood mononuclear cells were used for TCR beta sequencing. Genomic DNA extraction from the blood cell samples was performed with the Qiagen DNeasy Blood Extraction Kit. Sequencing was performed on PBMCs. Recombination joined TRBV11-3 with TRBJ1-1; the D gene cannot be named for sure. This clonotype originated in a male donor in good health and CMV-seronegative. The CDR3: CASSPQANTEAFF. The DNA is TGTGCCAGCAGCCCCCAGGCGAACACTGAAGCTTTCTTT.